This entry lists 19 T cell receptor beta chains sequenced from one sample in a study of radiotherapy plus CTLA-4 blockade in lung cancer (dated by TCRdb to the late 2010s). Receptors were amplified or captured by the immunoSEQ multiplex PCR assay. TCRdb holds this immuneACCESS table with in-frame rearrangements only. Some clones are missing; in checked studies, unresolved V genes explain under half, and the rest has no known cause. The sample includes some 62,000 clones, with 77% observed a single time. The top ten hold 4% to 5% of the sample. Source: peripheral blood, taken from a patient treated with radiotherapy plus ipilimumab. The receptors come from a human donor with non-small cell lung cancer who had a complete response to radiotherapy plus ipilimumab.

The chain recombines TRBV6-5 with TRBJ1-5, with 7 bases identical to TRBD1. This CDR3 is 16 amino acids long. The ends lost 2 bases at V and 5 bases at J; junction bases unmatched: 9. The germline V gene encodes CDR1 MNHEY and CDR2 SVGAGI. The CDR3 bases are TGTGCCAGCAGTTACGGGGTTCAGGGGGTTGATCAGCCCCAGCATTTT. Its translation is CASSYGVQGVDQPQHF.

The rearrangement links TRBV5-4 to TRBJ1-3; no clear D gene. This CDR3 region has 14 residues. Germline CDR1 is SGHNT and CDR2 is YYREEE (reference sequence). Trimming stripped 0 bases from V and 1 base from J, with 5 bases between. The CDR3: CASSLGASGNTIYF. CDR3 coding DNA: TGTGCCAGCAGCTTGGGGGCGTCTGGAAACACCATATATTTT.

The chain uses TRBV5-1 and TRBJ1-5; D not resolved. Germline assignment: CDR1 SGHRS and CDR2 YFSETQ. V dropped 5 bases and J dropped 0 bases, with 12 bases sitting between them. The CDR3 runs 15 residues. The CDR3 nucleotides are TGCGCCAGCAGTACGGACGGATATAGCAATCAGCCCCAGCATTTT. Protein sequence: CASSTDGYSNQPQHF.

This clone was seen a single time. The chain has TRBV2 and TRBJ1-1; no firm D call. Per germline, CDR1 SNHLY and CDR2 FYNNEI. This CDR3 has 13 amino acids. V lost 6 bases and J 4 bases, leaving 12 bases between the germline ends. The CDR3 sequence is CASSLGGGTEAFF. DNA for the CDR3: TGTGCCAGCAGCCTAGGCGGCGGCACTGAAGCTTTCTTT. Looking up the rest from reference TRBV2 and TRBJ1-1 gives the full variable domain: EPEVTQTPSHQVTQMGQEVILRCVPISNHLYFYWYRQILGQKVEFLVSFYNNEISEKSEIFDDQFSVERPDGSNFTLKIRSTKLEDSAMYFCASSLGGGTEAFFGQGTRLTVV.

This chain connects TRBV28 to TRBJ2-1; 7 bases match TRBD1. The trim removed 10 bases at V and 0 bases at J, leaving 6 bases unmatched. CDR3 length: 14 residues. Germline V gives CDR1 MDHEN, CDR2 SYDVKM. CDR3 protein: CAIKTGFSYNEQFF. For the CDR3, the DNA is TGTGCCATCAAGACAGGGTTCTCCTACAATGAGCAGTTCTTC.

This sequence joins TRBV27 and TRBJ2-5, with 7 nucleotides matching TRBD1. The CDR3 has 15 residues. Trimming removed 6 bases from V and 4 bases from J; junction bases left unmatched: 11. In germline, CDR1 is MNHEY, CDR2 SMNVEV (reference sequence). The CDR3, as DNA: TGTGCCAGCAGCCGGGACAGCTCTGGGGGAGAGACCCAGTACTTC. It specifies CASSRDSSGGETQYF.

CDR3 bases: TGTGCCAGCAGCTTGGAGACGGCTTTTGGCTACACCTTC. This sequence encodes CASSLETAFGYTF. The V and J genes are TRBV5-6 and TRBJ1-2; no clear D. The CDR3 consists of 13 residues. Germline assignment: CDR1 SGHDT and CDR2 YYEEEE. V was clipped by 0 bases and J by 7 bases, with 10 bases between them.

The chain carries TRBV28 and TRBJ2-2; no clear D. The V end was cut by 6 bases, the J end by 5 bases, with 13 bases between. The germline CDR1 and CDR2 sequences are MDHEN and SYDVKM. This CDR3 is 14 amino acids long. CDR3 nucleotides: TGTGCCAGCAGCCTCAGACCTGAAACCGGGGAGCTGTTTTTT. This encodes CASSLRPETGELFF.

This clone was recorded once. CDR3 nucleotides: TGTGCCAGCAGCACAGGGGGCGATGGCTACACCTTC. Amino acids: CASSTGGDGYTF. This chain joins TRBV27 and TRBJ1-2; 9 nucleotides agree with TRBD1. This CDR3 comprises 12 residues. V shed 6 bases and J 6 bases; nucleotides not matched to a gene: 2. Germline values: CDR1 MNHEY, CDR2 SMNVEV (reference sequence).

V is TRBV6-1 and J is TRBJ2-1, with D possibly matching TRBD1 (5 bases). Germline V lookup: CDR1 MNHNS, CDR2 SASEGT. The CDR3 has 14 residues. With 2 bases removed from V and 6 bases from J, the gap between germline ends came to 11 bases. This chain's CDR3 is CASSETGRGNEQFF. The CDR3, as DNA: TGTGCCAGCAGTGAAACGGGTAGGGGCAATGAGCAGTTCTTC.

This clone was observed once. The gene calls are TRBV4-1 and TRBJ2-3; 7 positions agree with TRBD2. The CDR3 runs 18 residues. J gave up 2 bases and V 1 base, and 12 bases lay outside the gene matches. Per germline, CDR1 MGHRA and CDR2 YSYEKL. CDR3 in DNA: TGCGCCAGCAGCCAAGTAGGCCCCGGGACTACCCACACAGATACGCAGTATTTT. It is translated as CASSQVGPGTTHTDTQYF.

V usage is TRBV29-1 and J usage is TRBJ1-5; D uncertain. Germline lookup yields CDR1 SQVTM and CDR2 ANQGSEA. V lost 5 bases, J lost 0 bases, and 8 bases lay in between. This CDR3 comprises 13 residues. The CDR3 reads CSVSGNSNQPQHF. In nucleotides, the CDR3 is TGCAGCGTTAGCGGAAATAGCAATCAGCCCCAGCATTTT.

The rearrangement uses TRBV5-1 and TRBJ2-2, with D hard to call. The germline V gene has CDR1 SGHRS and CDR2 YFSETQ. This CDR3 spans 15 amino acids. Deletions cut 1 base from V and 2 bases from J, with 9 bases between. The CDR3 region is CASSLPGANTGELFF. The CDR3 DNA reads TGCGCCAGCAGCTTGCCCGGAGCTAACACCGGGGAGCTGTTTTTT.

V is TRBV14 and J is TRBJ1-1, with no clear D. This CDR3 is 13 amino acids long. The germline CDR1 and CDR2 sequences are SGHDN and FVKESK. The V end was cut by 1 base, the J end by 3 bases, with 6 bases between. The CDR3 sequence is CASSQGVYTEAFF. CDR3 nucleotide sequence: TGTGCCAGCAGCCAAGGGGTGTACACTGAAGCTTTCTTT.

CDR3 residues: CASGRKETQYF. The DNA of the CDR3 is TGTGCCAGCGGACGAAAAGAGACCCAGTACTTC. The V gene is TRBV6-6, the J gene TRBJ2-5; no firm D call. CDR1 is MNHNY, CDR2 SVGAGI, per germline (reference sequence). CDR3 length: 11 amino acids. V dropped 8 bases and J dropped 3 bases, with 7 bases sitting between them.

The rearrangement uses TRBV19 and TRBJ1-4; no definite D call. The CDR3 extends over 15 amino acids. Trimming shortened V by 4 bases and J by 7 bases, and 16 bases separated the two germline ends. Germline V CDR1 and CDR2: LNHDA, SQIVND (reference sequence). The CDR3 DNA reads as TGTGCCAGTAGTAGAGGGATCTCGGTTGGTGAAAAACTGTTTTTT. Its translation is CASSRGISVGEKLFF.

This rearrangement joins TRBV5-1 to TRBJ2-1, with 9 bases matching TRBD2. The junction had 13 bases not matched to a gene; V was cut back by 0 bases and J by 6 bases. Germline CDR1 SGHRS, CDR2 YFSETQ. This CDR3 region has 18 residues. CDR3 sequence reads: CASSLVVSGSGSTNEQFF. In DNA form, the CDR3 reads TGCGCCAGCAGCTTGGTGGTTTCGGGTAGCGGGAGCACCAATGAGCAGTTCTTC.

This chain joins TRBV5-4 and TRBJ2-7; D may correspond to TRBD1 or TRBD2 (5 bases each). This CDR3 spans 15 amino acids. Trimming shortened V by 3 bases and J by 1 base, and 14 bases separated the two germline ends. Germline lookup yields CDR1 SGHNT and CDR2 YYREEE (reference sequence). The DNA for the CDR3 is TGTGCCAGCAGCTCCTCCCGGGACGGTTCCTACGAGCAGTACTTC. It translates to CASSSSRDGSYEQYF. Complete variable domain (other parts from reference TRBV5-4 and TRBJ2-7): ETGVTQSPTHLIKTRGQQVTLRCSSQSGHNTVSWYQQALGQGPQFIFQYYREEENGRGNFPPRFSGLQFPNYSSELNVNALELDDSALYLCASSSSRDGSYEQYFGPGTRLTVT.

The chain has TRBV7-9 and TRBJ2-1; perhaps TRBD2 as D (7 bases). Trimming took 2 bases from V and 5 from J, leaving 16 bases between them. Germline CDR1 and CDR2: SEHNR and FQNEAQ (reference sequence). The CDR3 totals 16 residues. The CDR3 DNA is TGTGCCAGCAGCTTAAGGGGGGAGGGCCAGGACAATGAGCAGTTCTTC. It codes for CASSLRGEGQDNEQFF.